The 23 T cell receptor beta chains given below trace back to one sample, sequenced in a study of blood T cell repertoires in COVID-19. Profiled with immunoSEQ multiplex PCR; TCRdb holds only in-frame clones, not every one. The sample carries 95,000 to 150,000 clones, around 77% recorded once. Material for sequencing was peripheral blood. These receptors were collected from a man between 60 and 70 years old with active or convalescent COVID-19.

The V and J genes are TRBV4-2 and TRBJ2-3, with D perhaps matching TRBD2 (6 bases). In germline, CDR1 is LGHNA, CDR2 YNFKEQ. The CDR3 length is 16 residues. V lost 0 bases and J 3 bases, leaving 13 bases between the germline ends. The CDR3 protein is CASSQEWGRSTDTQYF. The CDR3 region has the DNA TGTGCCAGCAGCCAAGAATGGGGGAGGAGTACAGATACGCAGTATTTT.

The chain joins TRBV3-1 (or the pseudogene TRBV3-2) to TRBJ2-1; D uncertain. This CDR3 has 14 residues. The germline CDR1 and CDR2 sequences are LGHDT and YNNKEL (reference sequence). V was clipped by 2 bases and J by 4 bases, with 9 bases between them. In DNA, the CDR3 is TGTGCCAGCAGCCAAAATTTAGCATACAATGAGCAGTTCTTC. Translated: CASSQNLAYNEQFF.

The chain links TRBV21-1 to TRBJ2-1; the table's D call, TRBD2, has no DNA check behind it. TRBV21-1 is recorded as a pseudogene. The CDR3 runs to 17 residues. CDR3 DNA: TGTGCCAGCAGCAAAGCGGTATTAGCGGGAGGGCCGAGGGAGCAGTTCTTC. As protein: CASSKAVLAGGPREQFF.

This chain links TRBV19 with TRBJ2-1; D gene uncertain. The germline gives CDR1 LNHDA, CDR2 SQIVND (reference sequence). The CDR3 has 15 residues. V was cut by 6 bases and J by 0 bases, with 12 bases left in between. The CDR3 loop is CASRETFRSYNEQFF. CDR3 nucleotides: TGTGCCAGTAGAGAGACATTCCGCTCCTACAATGAGCAGTTCTTC. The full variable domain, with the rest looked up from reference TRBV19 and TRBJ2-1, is DGGITQSPKYLFRKEGQNVTLSCEQNLNHDAMYWYRQDPGQGLRLIYYSQIVNDFQKGDIAEGYSVSREKKESFPLTVTSAQKNPTAFYLCASRETFRSYNEQFFGPGTRLTVL.

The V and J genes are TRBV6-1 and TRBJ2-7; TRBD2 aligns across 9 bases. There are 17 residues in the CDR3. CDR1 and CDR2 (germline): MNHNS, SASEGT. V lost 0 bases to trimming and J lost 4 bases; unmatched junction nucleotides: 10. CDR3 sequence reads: CASSEALGLAVIYEQYF. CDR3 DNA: TGTGCCAGCAGTGAAGCCCTGGGACTAGCTGTGATATACGAGCAGTACTTC.

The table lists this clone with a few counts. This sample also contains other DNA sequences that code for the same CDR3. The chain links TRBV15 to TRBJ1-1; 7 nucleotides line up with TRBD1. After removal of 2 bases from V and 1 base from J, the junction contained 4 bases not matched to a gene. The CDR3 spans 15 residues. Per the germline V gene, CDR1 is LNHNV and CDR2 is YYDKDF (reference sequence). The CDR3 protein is CATSRLRQGNTEAFF. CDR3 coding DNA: TGTGCCACCAGCAGACTACGACAGGGGAACACTGAAGCTTTCTTT. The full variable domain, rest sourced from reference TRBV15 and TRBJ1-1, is DAMVIQNPRYQVTQFGKPVTLSCSQTLNHNVMYWYQQKSSQAPKLLFHYYDKDFNNEADTPDNFQSRRPNTSFCFLDIRSPGLGDTAMYLCATSRLRQGNTEAFFGQGTRLTVV.

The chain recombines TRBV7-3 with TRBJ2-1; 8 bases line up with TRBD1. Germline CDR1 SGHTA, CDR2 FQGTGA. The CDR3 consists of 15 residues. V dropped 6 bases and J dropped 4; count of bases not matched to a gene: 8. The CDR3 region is CASSPGQGSYNEQFF. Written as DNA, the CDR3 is TGTGCCAGCAGTCCAGGACAGGGTTCTTACAATGAGCAGTTCTTC.

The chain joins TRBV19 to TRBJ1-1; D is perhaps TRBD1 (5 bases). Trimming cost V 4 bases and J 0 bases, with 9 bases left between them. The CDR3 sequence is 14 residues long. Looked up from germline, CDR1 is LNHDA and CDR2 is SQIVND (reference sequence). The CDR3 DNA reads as TGTGCCAGTAGTAGTGACAGATTGAACACTGAAGCTTTCTTT. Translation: CASSSDRLNTEAFF. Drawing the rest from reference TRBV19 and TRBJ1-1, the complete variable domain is DGGITQSPKYLFRKEGQNVTLSCEQNLNHDAMYWYRQDPGQGLRLIYYSQIVNDFQKGDIAEGYSVSREKKESFPLTVTSAQKNPTAFYLCASSSDRLNTEAFFGQGTRLTVV.

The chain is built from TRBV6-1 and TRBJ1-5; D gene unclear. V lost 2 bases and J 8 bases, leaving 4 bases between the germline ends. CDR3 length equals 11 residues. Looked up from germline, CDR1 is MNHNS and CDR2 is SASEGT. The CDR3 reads CASSEHEPQHF. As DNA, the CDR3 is TGTGCCAGCAGTGAACATGAGCCCCAGCATTTT.

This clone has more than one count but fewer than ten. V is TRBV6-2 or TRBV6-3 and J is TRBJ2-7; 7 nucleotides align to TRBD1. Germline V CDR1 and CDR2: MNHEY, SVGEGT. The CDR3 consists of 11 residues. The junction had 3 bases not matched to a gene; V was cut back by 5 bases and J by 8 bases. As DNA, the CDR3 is TGTGCCAGCAGTACAGGGGAAAAGCAGTACTTC. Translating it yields CASSTGEKQYF.

Here the CDR3 reads CASSLRGSYEQYF. CDR3 sequence (DNA): TGTGCCAGCAGCTTACGCGGCTCCTACGAGCAGTACTTC. This chain connects TRBV7-6 to TRBJ2-7, with D uncertain. The V gene's germline CDR1 is SGHVS and CDR2 FNYEAQ. The length of the CDR3 is 13 residues. V was cut by 2 bases and J by 0 bases, with 5 bases left in between. Together with reference TRBV7-6 and TRBJ2-7, the CDR3 gives the full variable domain: GAGVSQSPRYKVTKRGQDVALRCDPISGHVSLYWYRQALGQGPEFLTYFNYEAQQDKSGLPNDRFSAERPEGSISTLTIQRTEQRDSAMYRCASSLRGSYEQYFGPGTRLTVT.

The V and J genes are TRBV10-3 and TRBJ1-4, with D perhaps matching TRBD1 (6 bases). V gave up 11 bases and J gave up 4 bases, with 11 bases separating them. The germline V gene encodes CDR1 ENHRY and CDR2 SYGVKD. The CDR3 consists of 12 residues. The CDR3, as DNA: TGTGCCGCGGGGGGCTATAATGAAAAACTGTTTTTT. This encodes CAAGGYNEKLFF.

CDR3 sequence (DNA): TGTGCCAGCAGCGTCACGACAGGTTACACTGAAGCTTTCTTT. This codes for CASSVTTGYTEAFF. The chain carries TRBV9 and TRBJ1-1, with TRBD1 as a possible D gene (6 bases). Germline-derived CDR1 and CDR2 are SGDLS and YYNGEE. This CDR3 spans 14 amino acids. V shed 2 bases and J shed 3 bases, with 11 bases lying between them.

The CDR3 nucleotides read TGTGCCAGCAGCGTACTGAGCGGTCGGAACCCAGATACGCAGTATTTT. Its translation is CASSVLSGRNPDTQYF. This chain connects TRBV9 to TRBJ2-3; a possible D gene is TRBD2 (5 bases). This CDR3 is built from 16 residues. Trimming removed 1 base at V and 4 bases at J, with 16 bases between. Per germline, CDR1 SGDLS and CDR2 YYNGEE.

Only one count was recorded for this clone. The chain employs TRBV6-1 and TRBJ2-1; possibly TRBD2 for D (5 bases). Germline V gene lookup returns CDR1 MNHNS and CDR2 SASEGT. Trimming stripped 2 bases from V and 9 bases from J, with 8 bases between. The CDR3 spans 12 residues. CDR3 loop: CASSELEGEQFF. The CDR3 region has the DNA TGTGCCAGCAGTGAACTAGAGGGTGAGCAGTTCTTC.

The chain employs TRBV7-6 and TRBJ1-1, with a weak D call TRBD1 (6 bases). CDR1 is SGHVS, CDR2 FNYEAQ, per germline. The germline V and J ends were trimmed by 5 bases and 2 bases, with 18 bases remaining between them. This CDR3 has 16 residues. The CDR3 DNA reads TGTGCCAGCAGCCCCGGACAGAGCGGAGCAAACACTGAAGCTTTCTTT. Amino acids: CASSPGQSGANTEAFF. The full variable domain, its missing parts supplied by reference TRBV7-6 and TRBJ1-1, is GAGVSQSPRYKVTKRGQDVALRCDPISGHVSLYWYRQALGQGPEFLTYFNYEAQQDKSGLPNDRFSAERPEGSISTLTIQRTEQRDSAMYRCASSPGQSGANTEAFFGQGTRLTVV.

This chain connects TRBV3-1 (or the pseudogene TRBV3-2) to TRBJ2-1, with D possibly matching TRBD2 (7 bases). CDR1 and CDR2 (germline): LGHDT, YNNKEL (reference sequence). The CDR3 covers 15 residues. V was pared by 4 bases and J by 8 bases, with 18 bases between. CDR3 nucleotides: TGTGCCAGCAGCCCCGGTGGGGGGAGGGGGGATGAGCAGTTCTTC. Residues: CASSPGGGRGDEQFF.

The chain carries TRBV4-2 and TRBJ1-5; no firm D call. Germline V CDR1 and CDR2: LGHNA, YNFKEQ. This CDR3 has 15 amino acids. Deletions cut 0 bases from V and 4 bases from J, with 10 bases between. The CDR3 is CASSQDRRVNQPQHF. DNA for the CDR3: TGTGCCAGCAGCCAAGATAGACGGGTGAATCAGCCCCAGCATTTT.

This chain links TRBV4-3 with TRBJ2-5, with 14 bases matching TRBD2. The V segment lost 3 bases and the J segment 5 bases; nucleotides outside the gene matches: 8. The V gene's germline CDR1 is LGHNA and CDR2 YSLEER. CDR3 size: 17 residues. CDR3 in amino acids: CASSQGLAGEVGETQYF. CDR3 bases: TGCGCCAGCAGCCAGGGACTAGCGGGAGAAGTGGGGGAGACCCAGTACTTC.

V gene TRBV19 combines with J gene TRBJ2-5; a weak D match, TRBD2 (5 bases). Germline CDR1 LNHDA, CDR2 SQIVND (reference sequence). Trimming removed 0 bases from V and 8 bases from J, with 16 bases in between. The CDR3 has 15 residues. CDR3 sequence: CASSIDPVRTGTQYF. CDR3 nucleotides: TGTGCCAGTAGTATAGATCCGGTCCGGACTGGAACCCAGTACTTC.

The CDR3 DNA follows: TGCGCCAGCAGCCAAGGCGGGGAGGGCCGCGCAGATACGCAGTATTTT. Protein sequence: CASSQGGEGRADTQYF. V and J are TRBV4-3 and TRBJ2-3, with 7 bases fitting TRBD2. The ends lost 1 base at V and 4 bases at J; junction bases unmatched: 8. The CDR3 spans 16 residues. Germline CDR1 LGHNA, CDR2 YSLEER.

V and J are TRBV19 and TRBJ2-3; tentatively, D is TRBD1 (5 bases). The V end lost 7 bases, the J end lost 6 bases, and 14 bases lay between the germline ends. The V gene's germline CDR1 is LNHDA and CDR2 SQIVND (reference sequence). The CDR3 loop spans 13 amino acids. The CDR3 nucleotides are TGTGCCAGTATGGACACTTTAAGTGATACGCAGTATTTT. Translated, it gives CASMDTLSDTQYF.

CDR3 in DNA: TGTGCCAGCAATCTTGGCCGGGGCTATGGCTACACCTTC. It codes for CASNLGRGYGYTF. This rearrangement joins TRBV2 to TRBJ1-2; no clear D. Germline loops: CDR1 SNHLY, CDR2 FYNNEI. There are 13 residues in the CDR3. V was clipped by 7 bases and J by 4 bases, with 13 bases between them.